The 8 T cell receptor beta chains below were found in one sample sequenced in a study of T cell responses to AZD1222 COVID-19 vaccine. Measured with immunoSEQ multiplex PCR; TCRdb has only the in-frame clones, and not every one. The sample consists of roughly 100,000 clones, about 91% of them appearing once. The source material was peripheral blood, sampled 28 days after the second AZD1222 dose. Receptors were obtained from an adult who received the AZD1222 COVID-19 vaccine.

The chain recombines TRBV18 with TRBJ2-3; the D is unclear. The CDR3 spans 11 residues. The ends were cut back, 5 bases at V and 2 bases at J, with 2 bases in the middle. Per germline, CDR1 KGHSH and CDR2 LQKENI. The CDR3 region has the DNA TGTGCCAGCTCATCCACAGATACGCAGTATTTT. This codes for CASSSTDTQYF. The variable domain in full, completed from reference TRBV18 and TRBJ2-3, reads NAGVMQNPRHLVRRRGQEARLRCSPMKGHSHVYWYRQLPEEGLKFMVYLQKENIIDESGMPKERFSAEFPKEGPSILRIQQVVRGDSAAYFCASSSTDTQYFGPGTRLTVL.

In DNA, the CDR3 is TGTGCCAGCAGCCATCTCAGGGTTTCCTACAATGAGCAGTTCTTC. This translates into CASSHLRVSYNEQFF. V is TRBV14 and J is TRBJ2-1; tentatively, D is TRBD1 (5 bases). Trimming took 3 bases from V and 1 from J, leaving 10 bases between them. There are 15 residues in the CDR3. Germline CDR1 SGHDN, CDR2 FVKESK.

CDR3 in amino acids: CASSHWKGAREQYF. The CDR3 bases are TGCGCCAGCAGTCACTGGAAGGGGGCGCGGGAGCAGTACTTC. This sequence joins TRBV23-1 and TRBJ2-7; 7 bases align to TRBD1. TRBV23-1 is labeled an ORF, and its function is uncertain. The CDR3 covers 14 residues. V trimming: 3 bases; J trimming: 7 bases; junction bases outside the gene matches: 9.

CDR3 region: CATADGSNEKLFF. CDR3 sequence (DNA): TGTGCCACCGCGGACGGTTCTAATGAAAAACTGTTTTTT. The rearrangement uses TRBV24-1 and TRBJ1-4; D unclear. The CDR3 extends over 13 amino acids. Per the germline V gene, CDR1 is KGHDR and CDR2 is SFDVKD. V lost 9 bases, J lost 3 bases, and 10 bases lay in between.

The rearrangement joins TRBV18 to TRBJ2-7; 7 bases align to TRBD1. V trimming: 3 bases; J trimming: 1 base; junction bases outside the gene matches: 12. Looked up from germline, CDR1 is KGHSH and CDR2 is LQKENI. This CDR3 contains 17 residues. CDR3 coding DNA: TGTGCCAGCTCACCTTCCAGACAGGGCAAATTGTCCTACGAGCAGTACTTC. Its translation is CASSPSRQGKLSYEQYF.

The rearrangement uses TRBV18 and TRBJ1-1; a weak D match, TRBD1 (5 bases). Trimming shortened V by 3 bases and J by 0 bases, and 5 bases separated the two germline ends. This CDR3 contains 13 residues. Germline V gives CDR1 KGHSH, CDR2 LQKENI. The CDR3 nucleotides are TGTGCCAGCTCACCGGACATGAACACTGAAGCTTTCTTT. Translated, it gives CASSPDMNTEAFF.

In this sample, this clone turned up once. Here the CDR3 reads CASSHPTSGSSYEQYF. The DNA for the CDR3 is TGCGCCAGCAGCCACCCGACTAGCGGGAGCTCCTACGAGCAGTACTTC. This chain links TRBV4-1 with TRBJ2-7; 12 positions agree with TRBD2. The CDR3 sequence is 16 residues long. The V and J ends lost 3 bases and 0 bases, in that order; junction bases with no gene match: 3. The V gene's germline CDR1 is MGHRA and CDR2 YSYEKL.

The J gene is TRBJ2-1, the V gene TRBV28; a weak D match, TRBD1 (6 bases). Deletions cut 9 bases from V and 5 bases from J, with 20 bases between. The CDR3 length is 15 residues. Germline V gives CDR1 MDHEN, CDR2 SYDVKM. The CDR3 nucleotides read TGTGCCAGTTATGATCCGGGACAACACCACAATGAGCAGTTCTTC. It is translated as CASYDPGQHHNEQFF.